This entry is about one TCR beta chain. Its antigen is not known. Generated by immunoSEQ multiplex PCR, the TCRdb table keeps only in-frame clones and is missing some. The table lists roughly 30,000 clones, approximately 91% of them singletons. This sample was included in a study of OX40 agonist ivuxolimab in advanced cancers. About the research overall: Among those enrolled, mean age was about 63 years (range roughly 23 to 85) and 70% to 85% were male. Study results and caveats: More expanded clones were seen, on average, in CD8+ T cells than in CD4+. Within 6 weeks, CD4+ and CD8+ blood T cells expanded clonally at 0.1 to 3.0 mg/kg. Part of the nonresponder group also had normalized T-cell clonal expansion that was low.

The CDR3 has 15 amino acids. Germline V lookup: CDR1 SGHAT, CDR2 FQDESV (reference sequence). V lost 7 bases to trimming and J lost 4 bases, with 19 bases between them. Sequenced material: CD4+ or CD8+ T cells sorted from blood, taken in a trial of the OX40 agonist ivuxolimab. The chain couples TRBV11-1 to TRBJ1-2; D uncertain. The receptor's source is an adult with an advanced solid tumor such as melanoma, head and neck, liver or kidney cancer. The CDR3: CASTSVVTGGYGYTF. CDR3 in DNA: TGTGCCAGCACCTCCGTGGTGACGGGTGGCTATGGCTACACCTTC. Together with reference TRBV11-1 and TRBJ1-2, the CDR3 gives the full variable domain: EAEVAQSPRYKITEKSQAVAFWCDPISGHATLYWYRQILGQGPELLVQFQDESVVDDSQLPKDRFSAERLKGVDSTLKIQPAELGDSAMYLCASTSVVTGGYGYTFGSGTRLTVV.